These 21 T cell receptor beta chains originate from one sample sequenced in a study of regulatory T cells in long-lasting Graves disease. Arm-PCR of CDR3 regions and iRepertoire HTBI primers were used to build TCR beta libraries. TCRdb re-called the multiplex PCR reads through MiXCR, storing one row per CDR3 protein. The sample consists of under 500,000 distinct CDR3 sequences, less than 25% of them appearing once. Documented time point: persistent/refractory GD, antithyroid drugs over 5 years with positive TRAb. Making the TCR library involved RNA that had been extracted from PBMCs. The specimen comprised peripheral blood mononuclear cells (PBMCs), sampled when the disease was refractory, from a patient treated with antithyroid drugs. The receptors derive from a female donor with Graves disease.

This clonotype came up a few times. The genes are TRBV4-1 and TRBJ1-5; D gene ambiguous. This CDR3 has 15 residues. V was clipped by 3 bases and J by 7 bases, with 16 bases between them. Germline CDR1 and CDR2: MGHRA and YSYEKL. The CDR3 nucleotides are TGCGCCAGCAGCCAGGAAATCGGATTAGAGCAGCCCCAGCATTTT. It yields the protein CASSQEIGLEQPQHF.

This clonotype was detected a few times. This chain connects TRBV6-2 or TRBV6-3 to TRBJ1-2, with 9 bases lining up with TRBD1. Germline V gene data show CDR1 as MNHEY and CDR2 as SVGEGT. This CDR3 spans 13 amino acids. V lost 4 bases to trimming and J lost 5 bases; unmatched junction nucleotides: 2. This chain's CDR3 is CASSWGTGYGYTF. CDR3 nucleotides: TGTGCCAGCAGTTGGGGGACAGGGTATGGCTACACCTTC.

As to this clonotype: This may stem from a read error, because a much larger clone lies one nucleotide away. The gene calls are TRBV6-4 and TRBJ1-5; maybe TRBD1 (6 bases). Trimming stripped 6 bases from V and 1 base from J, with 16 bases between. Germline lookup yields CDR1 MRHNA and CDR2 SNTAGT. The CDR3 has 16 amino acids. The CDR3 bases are TGTGCCAGCAGGAGAAGACGGGGGGCGAGCAATCAGCCCCAGCATTTT. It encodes CASRRRRGASNQPQHF.

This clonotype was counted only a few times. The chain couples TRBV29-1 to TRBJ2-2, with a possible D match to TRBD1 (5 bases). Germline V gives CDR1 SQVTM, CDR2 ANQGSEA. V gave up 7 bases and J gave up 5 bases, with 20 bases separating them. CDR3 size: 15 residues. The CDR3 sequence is CSARDGQGWTGELFF. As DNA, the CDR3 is TGCAGCGCACGTGATGGGCAGGGATGGACCGGGGAGCTGTTTTTT.

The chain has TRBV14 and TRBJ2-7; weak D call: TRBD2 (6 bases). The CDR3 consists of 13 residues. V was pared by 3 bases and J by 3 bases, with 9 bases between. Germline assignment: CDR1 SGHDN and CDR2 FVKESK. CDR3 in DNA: TGTGCCAGCAGCCAGGGACTTCTCTACGAGCAGTACTTC. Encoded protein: CASSQGLLYEQYF. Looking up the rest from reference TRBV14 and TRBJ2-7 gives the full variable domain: EAGVTQFPSHSVIEKGQTVTLRCDPISGHDNLYWYRRVMGKEIKFLLHFVKESKQDESGMPNNRFLAERTGGTYSTLKVQPAELEDSGVYFCASSQGLLYEQYFGPGTRLTVT.

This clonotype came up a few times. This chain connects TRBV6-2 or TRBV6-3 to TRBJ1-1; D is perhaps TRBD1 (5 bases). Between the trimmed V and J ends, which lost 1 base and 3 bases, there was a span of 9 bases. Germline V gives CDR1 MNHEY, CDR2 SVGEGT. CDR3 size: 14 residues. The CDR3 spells CASSYLGLDTEAFF. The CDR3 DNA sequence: TGTGCCAGCAGTTACTTGGGGCTTGACACTGAAGCTTTCTTT.

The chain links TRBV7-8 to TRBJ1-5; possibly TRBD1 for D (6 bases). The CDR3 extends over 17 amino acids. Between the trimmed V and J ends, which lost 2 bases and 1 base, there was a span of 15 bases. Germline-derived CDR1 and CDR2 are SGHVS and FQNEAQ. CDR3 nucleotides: TGTGCCAGCAGCTTAAGAGGGGGGGAAGGAAGCAATCAGCCCCAGCATTTT. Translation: CASSLRGGEGSNQPQHF.

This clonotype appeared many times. CDR3 amino acids: CSALPGQGFDQPQHF. The CDR3 DNA sequence: TGCAGTGCTCTGCCGGGACAGGGTTTCGATCAGCCCCAGCATTTT. V usage is TRBV20-1 and J usage is TRBJ1-5, with 9 nucleotides matching TRBD1. Germline CDR1 is DFQATT and CDR2 is SNEGSKA (reference sequence). Trimming at V came to 5 bases and at J to 5 bases, leaving 10 bases not matched to a gene. The CDR3 spans 15 residues.

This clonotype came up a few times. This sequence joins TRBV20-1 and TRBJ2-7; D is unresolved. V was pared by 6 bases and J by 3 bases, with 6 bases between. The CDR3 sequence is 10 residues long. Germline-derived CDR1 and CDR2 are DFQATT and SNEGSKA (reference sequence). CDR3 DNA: TGCAGTGCAAGCAACTACGAGCAGTACTTC. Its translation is CSASNYEQYF.

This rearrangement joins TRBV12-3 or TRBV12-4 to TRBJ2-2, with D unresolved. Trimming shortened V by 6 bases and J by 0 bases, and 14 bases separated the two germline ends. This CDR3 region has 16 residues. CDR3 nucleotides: TGTGCCAGCAGCTTAATTTCCCTAACGAACACCGGGGAGCTGTTTTTT. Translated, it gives CASSLISLTNTGELFF.

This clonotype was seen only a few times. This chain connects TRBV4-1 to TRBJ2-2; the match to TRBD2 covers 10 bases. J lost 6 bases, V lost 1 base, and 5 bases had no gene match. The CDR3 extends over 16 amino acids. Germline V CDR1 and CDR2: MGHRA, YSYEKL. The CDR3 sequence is CASSQVASGSAGELFF. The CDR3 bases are TGCGCCAGCAGCCAAGTGGCTAGCGGGAGTGCCGGGGAGCTGTTTTTT.

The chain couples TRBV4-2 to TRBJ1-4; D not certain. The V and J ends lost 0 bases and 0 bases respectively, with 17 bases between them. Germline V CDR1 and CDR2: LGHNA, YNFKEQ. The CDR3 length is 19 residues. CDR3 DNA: TGTGCCAGCAGCCAAGAAATTTTTGTGGATTCAACAACTAATGAAAAACTGTTTTTT. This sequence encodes CASSQEIFVDSTTNEKLFF.

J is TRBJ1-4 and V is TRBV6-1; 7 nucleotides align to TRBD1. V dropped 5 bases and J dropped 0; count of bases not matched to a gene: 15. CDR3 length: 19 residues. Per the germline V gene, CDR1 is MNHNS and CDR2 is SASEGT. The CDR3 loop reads CASSPIQRGRIATNEKLFF. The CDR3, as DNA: TGTGCCAGCAGTCCGATACAGAGGGGGCGGATTGCAACTAATGAAAAACTGTTTTTT.

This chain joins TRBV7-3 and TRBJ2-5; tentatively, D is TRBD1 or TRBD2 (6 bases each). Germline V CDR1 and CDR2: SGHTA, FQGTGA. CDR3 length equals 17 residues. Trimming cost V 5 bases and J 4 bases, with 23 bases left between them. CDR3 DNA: TGTGCCAGCAGCCTCACCGGAGGGGGGCAGGGGACAGAGACCCAGTACTTC. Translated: CASSLTGGGQGTETQYF.

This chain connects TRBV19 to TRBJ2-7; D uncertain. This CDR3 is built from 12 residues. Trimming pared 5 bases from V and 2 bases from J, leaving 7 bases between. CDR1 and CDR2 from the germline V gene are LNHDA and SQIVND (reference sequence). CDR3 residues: CASSAAAYEQYF. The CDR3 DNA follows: TGTGCCAGTAGTGCGGCGGCCTACGAGCAGTACTTC.

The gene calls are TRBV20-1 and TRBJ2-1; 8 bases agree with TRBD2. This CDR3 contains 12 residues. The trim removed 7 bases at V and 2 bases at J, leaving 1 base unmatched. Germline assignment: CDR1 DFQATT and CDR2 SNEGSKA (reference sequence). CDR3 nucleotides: TGCAGTGGTAGCGGGACCTACAATGAGCAGTTCTTC. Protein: CSGSGTYNEQFF.

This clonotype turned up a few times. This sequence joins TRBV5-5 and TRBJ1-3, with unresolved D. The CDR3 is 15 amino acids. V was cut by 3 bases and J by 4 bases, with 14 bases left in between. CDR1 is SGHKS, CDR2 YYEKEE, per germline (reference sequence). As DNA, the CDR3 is TGTGCCAGCAGCTCCTCGGGTGGAATAGGAAACACCATATATTTT. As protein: CASSSSGGIGNTIYF.

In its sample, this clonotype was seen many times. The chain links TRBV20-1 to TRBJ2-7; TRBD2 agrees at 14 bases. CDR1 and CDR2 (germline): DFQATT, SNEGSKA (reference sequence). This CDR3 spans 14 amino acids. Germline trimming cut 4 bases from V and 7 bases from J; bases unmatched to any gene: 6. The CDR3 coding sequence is TGCAGTGCTAAAGGGACTAGCGGGAGTGGGGAGCAGTACTTC. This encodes CSAKGTSGSGEQYF.

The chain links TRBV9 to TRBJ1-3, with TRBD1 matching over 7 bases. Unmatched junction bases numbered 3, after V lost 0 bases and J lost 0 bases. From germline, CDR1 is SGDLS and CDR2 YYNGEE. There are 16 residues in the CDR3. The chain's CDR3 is CASSVEGDSSGNTIYF. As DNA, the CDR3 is TGTGCCAGCAGCGTAGAGGGGGACAGCTCTGGAAACACCATATATTTT.

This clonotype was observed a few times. In nucleotides, the CDR3 is TGCGCCAGCAGCTTTTGGACAGGCGGTCGAGAGACCCAGTACTTC. The encoded protein is CASSFWTGGRETQYF. The chain couples TRBV5-1 to TRBJ2-5, with 7 bases aligning to TRBD1. V trimming: 2 bases; J trimming: 4 bases; junction bases outside the gene matches: 8. Germline values: CDR1 SGHRS, CDR2 YFSETQ. The CDR3 runs to 15 residues.

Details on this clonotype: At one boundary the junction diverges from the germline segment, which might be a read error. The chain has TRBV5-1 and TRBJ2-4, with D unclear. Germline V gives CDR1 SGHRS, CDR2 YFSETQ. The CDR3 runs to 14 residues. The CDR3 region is CASSLWGPKSIQYF. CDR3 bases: TGCGCCAGCAGCTTGTGGGGTCCGAAAAGCATTCAGTACTTC.